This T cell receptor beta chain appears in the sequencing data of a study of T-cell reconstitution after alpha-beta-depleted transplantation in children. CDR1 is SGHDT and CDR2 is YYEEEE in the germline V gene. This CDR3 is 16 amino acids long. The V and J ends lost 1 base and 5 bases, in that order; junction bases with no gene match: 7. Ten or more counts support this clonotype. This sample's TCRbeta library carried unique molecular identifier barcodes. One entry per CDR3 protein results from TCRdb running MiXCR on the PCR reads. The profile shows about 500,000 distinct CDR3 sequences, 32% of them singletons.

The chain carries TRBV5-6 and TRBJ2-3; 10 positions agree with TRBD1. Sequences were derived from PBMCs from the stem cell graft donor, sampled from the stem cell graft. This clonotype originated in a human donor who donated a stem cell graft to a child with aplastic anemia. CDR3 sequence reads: CASSLPGTGVKDTQYF. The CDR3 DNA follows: TGTGCCAGCAGCTTGCCAGGGACAGGGGTGAAAGATACGCAGTATTTT.